Listed below are T cell receptor beta chains from one sample, sequenced in a study of CD8 T cells in ankylosing spondylitis. In TCRdb, the 5' RACE reads were re-called with MiXCR into one record per CDR3 protein. The sample carries around 340,000 distinct CDR3 sequences, roughly 15% recorded once. Sequencing used blood, either unsorted or a sorted T cell fraction (not recorded which). These receptors originate from a male donor with ankylosing spondylitis or in good health (not recorded which). Both conserved end residues are part of each CDR3. The D gene is left open where the match is weak. Where a row states a size, it is once, few, many or the class of an expanded clone; other rows omit it.

CDR3 protein: CATSSGPSTNEKLFF; CDR3 DNA: TGTGCCACCAGCAGCGGGCCCTCAACTAATGAAAAACTGTTTTTT; V gene: TRBV15; D gene: NA; J gene: TRBJ1-4; clone size: NA
CDR3 protein: CASTIGHAGELFF; CDR3 DNA: TGTGCCAGCACCATAGGTCACGCCGGGGAGCTGTTTTTT; V gene: TRBV11-2; D gene: NA; J gene: TRBJ2-2; clone size: NA
CDR3 protein: CASSLGRDYGDTDTQYF; CDR3 DNA: TGTGCCAGCAGCTTGGGCCGGGACTACGGCGACACAGATACGCAGTATTTT; V gene: TRBV5-6; D gene: TRBD2; J gene: TRBJ2-3; clone size: few
CDR3 protein: CASSQGLSVSTDTQYF; CDR3 DNA: TGTGCCAGCAGCCAAGGATTATCGGTTAGCACAGATACGCAGTATTTT; V gene: TRBV14; D gene: NA; J gene: TRBJ2-3; clone size: NA
CDR3 protein: CASSRQGEQYF; CDR3 DNA: TGTGCCAGCTCCAGGCAGGGCGAGCAGTACTTC; V gene: TRBV18; D gene: NA; J gene: TRBJ2-7; clone size: NA
CDR3 protein: CAVGAGRDTQYF; CDR3 DNA: TGTGCCGTGGGGGCTGGACGAGATACGCAGTATTTT; V gene: TRBV10-3; D gene: NA; J gene: TRBJ2-3; clone size: NA
CDR3 protein: CASSPGTSGGSTDTQYF; CDR3 DNA: TGTGCCAGCAGTCCCGGGACTAGCGGGGGGAGCACAGATACGCAGTATTTT; V gene: TRBV6-1; D gene: TRBD2; J gene: TRBJ2-3; clone size: NA
CDR3 protein: CASSQDVGQTEAFF; CDR3 DNA: TGTGCCAGCAGCCAAGATGTGGGACAGACTGAAGCTTTCTTT; V gene: TRBV3-1; D gene: TRBD1; J gene: TRBJ1-1; clone size: few
CDR3 protein: CASSQYSDGYTF; CDR3 DNA: TGTGCCAGCAGCCAGTACAGTGACGGCTACACCTTC; V gene: TRBV3-1; D gene: NA; J gene: TRBJ1-2; clone size: NA
CDR3 protein: CASSLAWTGTESEAFF; CDR3 DNA: TGTGCCAGCAGTTTAGCCTGGACAGGGACGGAGTCGGAAGCTTTCTTT; V gene: TRBV12-3/TRBV12-4; D gene: TRBD1; J gene: TRBJ1-1; clone size: NA
CDR3 protein: CASSDLLATIRADTQYF; CDR3 DNA: TGTGCCAGCAGTGACCTGCTGGCCACGATAAGGGCAGATACGCAGTATTTT; V gene: TRBV2; D gene: NA; J gene: TRBJ2-3; clone size: once
CDR3 protein: CASSPTWGGAGLAGRNEQFF; CDR3 DNA: TGTGCCAGCAGCCCAACTTGGGGGGGCGCGGGACTAGCGGGAAGGAATGAGCAGTTCTTC; V gene: TRBV3-1; D gene: TRBD2; J gene: TRBJ2-1; clone size: NA
CDR3 protein: CASSLSQGEDGYTF; CDR3 DNA: TGCGCCAGCAGCTTATCACAGGGGGAAGATGGCTACACCTTC; V gene: TRBV5-1; D gene: TRBD1; J gene: TRBJ1-2; clone size: NA
CDR3 protein: CASSLRGKQETQYF; CDR3 DNA: TGTGCCAGCAGTTTAAGGGGAAAGCAGGAGACCCAGTACTTC; V gene: TRBV12-3/TRBV12-4; D gene: NA; J gene: TRBJ2-5; clone size: NA
CDR3 protein: CASRRPRVGNTEAFF; CDR3 DNA: TGTGCCAGCAGACGGCCCCGCGTTGGGAACACTGAAGCTTTCTTT; V gene: TRBV6-2/TRBV6-3; D gene: NA; J gene: TRBJ1-1; clone size: many
CDR3 protein: CASSEGDSWADTQYF; CDR3 DNA: TGTGCCAGCAGTGAGGGGGACTCCTGGGCAGATACGCAGTATTTT; V gene: TRBV25-1; D gene: NA; J gene: TRBJ2-3; clone size: NA
CDR3 protein: CSALGGGAGNQPQHF; CDR3 DNA: TGCAGTGCCCTTGGGGGGGGGGCCGGCAATCAGCCCCAGCATTTT; V gene: TRBV20-1; D gene: NA; J gene: TRBJ1-5; clone size: NA
CDR3 protein: CASNGGPGEQFF; CDR3 DNA: TGTGCCTCCAACGGGGGGCCCGGGGAGCAGTTCTTC; V gene: TRBV7-2; D gene: NA; J gene: TRBJ2-1; clone size: NA
CDR3 protein: CASKEGGPADTQYF; CDR3 DNA: TGCGCCAGCAAGGAGGGAGGGCCGGCGGATACGCAGTATTTT; V gene: TRBV5-1; D gene: TRBD2; J gene: TRBJ2-3; clone size: NA
CDR3 protein: CASSLSPVPAGELFF; CDR3 DNA: TGTGCCAGCAGCTTGTCCCCTGTTCCGGCCGGGGAGCTGTTTTTT; V gene: TRBV5-6; D gene: NA; J gene: TRBJ2-2; clone size: few
CDR3 protein: CAISDAGSGANVLTF; CDR3 DNA: TGTGCCATCAGTGACGCAGGCTCTGGGGCCAACGTCCTGACTTTC; V gene: TRBV10-3; D gene: NA; J gene: TRBJ2-6; clone size: NA
CDR3 protein: CASSLGASGVQETQYF; CDR3 DNA: TGTGCCAGCAGCTTAGGGGCTAGCGGGGTGCAAGAGACCCAGTACTTC; V gene: TRBV7-8; D gene: TRBD2; J gene: TRBJ2-5; clone size: NA
CDR3 protein: CASSPGLSYGYTF; CDR3 DNA: TGTGCCAGCAGTCCCGGCCTAAGCTATGGCTACACCTTC; V gene: TRBV12-3/TRBV12-4; D gene: NA; J gene: TRBJ1-2; clone size: NA
CDR3 protein: CASRLTGGAGKNIQYF; CDR3 DNA: TGTGCCAGCAGGCTTACAGGGGGCGCAGGCAAAAACATTCAGTACTTC; V gene: TRBV7-2; D gene: TRBD1; J gene: TRBJ2-4; clone size: NA